Sequencing of this T cell receptor (beta chain) was carried out in a study of a mutant IDH1 vaccine in newly diagnosed glioma. Across the whole study: Treated patients comprised around 62% males and roughly 40% females, mean age approximately 38 years.

The time point denotes: baseline, week 1 (first vaccination visit). Treatment specified: pre-vaccination baseline after standard-of-care therapy. New astrocytomas of WHO grade 3 or 4 that were IDH1-mutant and ATRX-lost were found in the donors. Worth noting for this clone: Its target is not known.

Broader study findings: Evidence of vaccine-induced immune responses was documented in 85% to 95% of patients.

The ends were cut back, 3 bases at V and 3 bases at J, with 11 bases in the middle. The CDR3 is made up of 15 amino acids. The germline CDR1 and CDR2 sequences are LNHDA and SQIVND (reference sequence). Clones were read by immunoSEQ multiplex PCR, and TCRdb kept only the in-frame ones, dropping some. The sample lists approximately 92,000 clones, about 80% occurring once. The sequence was collected from a man aged 40-55 years with glioma. Specimen: PBMCs, collected from a glioma patient treated with radiotherapy, temozolomide or both. This chain links TRBV19 with TRBJ2-2; TRBD1 is a possible D gene (6 bases). The CDR3 region has the DNA TGTGCCAGTAGTATTGTACAGGGACACACCGGGGAGCTGTTTTTT. Translation: CASSIVQGHTGELFF.